This T cell receptor beta chain derives from a study of cytomegalovirus exposure and HLA in healthy donors. Study in general: Out of roughly 170 million T cells, an earlier analysis found roughly 110 million unique TCR beta sequences in total. Study results and limitations: A few CMV-associated chains were confirmed in vitro to be specific for CMV antigens. A later analysis associated roughly 15,000 TCR beta sequences with HLA alleles at a 0.05 false discovery rate.

Comment on this clone: Antigen unknown.

13 Jbeta primers and 60 Vbeta primers were used for the PCR. Here immunoSEQ multiplex PCR was the method, and the copy in TCRdb shows in-frame clones only, minus some. The sample lists fewer than 150,000 clones; around 77% were seen once. This CDR3 contains 14 residues. Per germline, CDR1 GTSNPN and CDR2 SVGIG (reference sequence). The V gene end was trimmed by 2 bases and the J gene end by 0 bases; junction bases not matched to a gene: 2. The chain joins TRBV30 to TRBJ2-3, with TRBD1 matching 7 bases. This receptor was taken from a woman aged 50 to 65 in good health and CMV-seronegative. The sequenced material came from PBMCs. The CDR3: CAWSTGQSTDTQYF. CDR3 DNA sequence: TGTGCCTGGAGTACGGGACAGAGCACAGATACGCAGTATTTT. Drawing the rest from reference TRBV30 and TRBJ2-3, the complete variable domain is SQTIHQWPATLVQPVGSPLSLECTVEGTSNPNLYWYRQAAGRGLQLLFYSVGIGQISSEVPQNLSASRPQDRQFILSSKKLLLSDSGFYLCAWSTGQSTDTQYFGPGTRLTVL.